The subject of this entry is one T cell receptor (beta chain). What it binds is unknown. This record belongs to a study of shared clonotypes between healthy human individuals. The length of the CDR3 is 14 residues. Per the germline V gene, CDR1 is MNHNY and CDR2 is SVGAGI (reference sequence). Deletions cut 2 bases from V and 2 bases from J, with 10 bases between. General study points: Larger richness was generally estimated for naive than memory subsets. Non-shared clonotypes displayed generation probabilities falling below those of clonotypes present in all four donors.

The table came from immunoSEQ multiplex PCR; TCRdb's copy has only in-frame clones and leaves some out. This table holds about 2.3 million clones, more than 80% found once. Sequenced material: naive CD4+ T cells from PBMCs. This sample's subset: CD45RA+ positively selected. The clonotype originates from a man aged 18 to 30 in good health. Some clones in this sample may be carry-over from other donors' samples. The chain couples TRBV6-6 to TRBJ2-7, with a possible D match to TRBD2 (6 bases). CDR3 coding DNA: TGTGCCAGCAGTTACGTCGGGAGCCCCTACGAGCAGTACTTC. Protein sequence: CASSYVGSPYEQYF.